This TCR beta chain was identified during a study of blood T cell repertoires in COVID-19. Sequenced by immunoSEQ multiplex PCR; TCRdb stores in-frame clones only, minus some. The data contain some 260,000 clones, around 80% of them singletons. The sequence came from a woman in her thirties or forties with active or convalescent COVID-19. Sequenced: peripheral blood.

This CDR3 is CASSEKGANTGELFF. The CDR3 region has the DNA TGTGCCAGCAGTGAAAAGGGAGCGAACACCGGGGAGCTGTTTTTT. This chain joins TRBV2 and TRBJ2-2, with D possibly TRBD2 on 5 matching bases. The CDR3 loop spans 15 amino acids. V was shortened by 2 bases and J by 0 bases, with 7 bases between the two germline ends. CDR1 and CDR2 from the germline V gene are SNHLY and FYNNEI.